A selection of T cell receptor beta chains follows, all from one sample in a study of shared clonotypes between healthy human individuals. Produced via immunoSEQ multiplex PCR; TCRdb's table is partial and in-frame only. The sample consists of 1,500,000 or so clones, approximately 98.5% of them appearing once. The sequenced material came from naive CD4+ T cells sorted from blood. The origin of the receptors is a man aged 30-40 years in good health. Both conserved end residues are part of each CDR3. The order of the fields is clone size, D gene, J gene, V gene, CDR3 protein, CDR3 DNA. D genes are given only for firm matches. Clone size is shown for a subset of rows, as once, few, many or a class of expanded clone.

clone_size: NA
d_call: TRBD1
j_call: TRBJ2-7
v_call: TRBV13
cdr3_aa: CASSLVTGTVGYEQYF
cdr3_nt: TGTGCCAGCAGCTTAGTCACCGGGACAGTCGGGTACGAGCAGTACTTC

clone_size: NA
d_call: NA
j_call: TRBJ1-1
v_call: TRBV18
cdr3_aa: CASSPMQGDTEAFF
cdr3_nt: TGTGCCAGCTCACCAATGCAGGGTGACACTGAAGCTTTCTTT

clone_size: NA
d_call: NA
j_call: TRBJ1-1
v_call: TRBV5-4
cdr3_aa: CASSLETDGWLNTEAFF
cdr3_nt: TGTGCCAGCAGCTTGGAAACCGACGGCTGGTTGAACACTGAAGCTTTCTTT

clone_size: NA
d_call: NA
j_call: TRBJ2-6
v_call: TRBV18
cdr3_aa: CASSRNGANVLTF
cdr3_nt: TGTGCCAGCTCACGGAACGGGGCCAACGTCCTGACTTTC

clone_size: NA
d_call: TRBD1
j_call: TRBJ1-1
v_call: TRBV2
cdr3_aa: CASSEATGLNTEAFF
cdr3_nt: TGTGCCAGCAGTGAAGCGACAGGGCTGAACACTGAAGCTTTCTTT

clone_size: NA
d_call: NA
j_call: TRBJ2-3
v_call: TRBV20-1
cdr3_aa: CSASSLDAQYF
cdr3_nt: TGCAGTGCTAGTTCTCTGGACGCGCAGTATTTT

clone_size: NA
d_call: NA
j_call: TRBJ1-2
v_call: TRBV7-9
cdr3_aa: CASSMDTAYGYTF
cdr3_nt: TGTGCCAGCAGCATGGACACCGCCTATGGCTACACCTTC

clone_size: NA
d_call: NA
j_call: TRBJ2-1
v_call: TRBV7-9
cdr3_aa: CASSPRNRVVGNEQFF
cdr3_nt: TGTGCCAGCAGCCCCCGGAACAGGGTCGTGGGGAATGAGCAGTTCTTC

clone_size: NA
d_call: NA
j_call: TRBJ2-1
v_call: TRBV11-2
cdr3_aa: CASGLGGAHNEQFF
cdr3_nt: TGTGCCAGCGGGCTGGGGGGCGCTCACAATGAGCAGTTCTTC

clone_size: NA
d_call: NA
j_call: TRBJ2-1
v_call: TRBV5-6
cdr3_aa: CASSSVVSWESYNEQFF
cdr3_nt: TGTGCCAGCAGCTCCGTGGTTTCGTGGGAGTCCTACAATGAGCAGTTCTTC

clone_size: NA
d_call: TRBD2
j_call: TRBJ2-1
v_call: TRBV29-1
cdr3_aa: CSVEPWASGAYNEQFF
cdr3_nt: TGCAGCGTTGAACCCTGGGCTAGCGGGGCGTACAATGAGCAGTTCTTC

clone_size: NA
d_call: NA
j_call: TRBJ2-7
v_call: TRBV18
cdr3_aa: CASSSGGGNEQYF
cdr3_nt: TGTGCCAGCTCATCTGGCGGAGGGAACGAGCAGTACTTC

clone_size: NA
d_call: NA
j_call: TRBJ1-4
v_call: TRBV4-3
cdr3_aa: CASSQDQQGLNEKLFF
cdr3_nt: TGCGCCAGCAGCCAAGACCAACAGGGTTTAAATGAAAAACTGTTTTTT

clone_size: NA
d_call: TRBD1
j_call: TRBJ1-4
v_call: TRBV27
cdr3_aa: CAGETGFITNEKLFF
cdr3_nt: TGTGCCGGAGAGACAGGGTTCATCACTAATGAAAAACTGTTTTTT

clone_size: once
d_call: TRBD2
j_call: TRBJ2-2
v_call: TRBV7-2
cdr3_aa: CASSLGLAGAANTGELFF
cdr3_nt: TGTGCCAGCAGCTTAGGCCTAGCGGGAGCCGCGAACACCGGGGAGCTGTTTTTT

clone_size: NA
d_call: NA
j_call: TRBJ1-2
v_call: TRBV28
cdr3_aa: CASSYRLYGYTF
cdr3_nt: TGTGCCAGCAGTTACCGCCTCTATGGCTACACCTTC

clone_size: NA
d_call: NA
j_call: TRBJ1-4
v_call: TRBV7-9
cdr3_aa: CASRGSSGEKLFF
cdr3_nt: TGTGCCAGCAGAGGGTCCTCTGGGGAAAAACTGTTTTTT

clone_size: NA
d_call: TRBD1
j_call: TRBJ2-7
v_call: TRBV4-1
cdr3_aa: CASSPGQGTTYEQYF
cdr3_nt: TGCGCCAGCAGCCCCGGACAGGGGACTACCTACGAGCAGTACTTC

clone_size: once
d_call: NA
j_call: TRBJ1-3
v_call: TRBV7-9
cdr3_aa: CASSPWESQGFGNTIYF
cdr3_nt: TGTGCCAGCAGCCCCTGGGAGAGTCAGGGGTTTGGAAACACCATATATTTT

clone_size: NA
d_call: TRBD2
j_call: TRBJ2-7
v_call: TRBV10-3
cdr3_aa: CAISEGTSGNSEQYF
cdr3_nt: TGTGCCATCAGTGAGGGGACTAGCGGGAATTCCGAGCAGTACTTC

clone_size: NA
d_call: TRBD2
j_call: TRBJ2-1
v_call: TRBV5-1
cdr3_aa: CASSPPASGSGYEQFF
cdr3_nt: TGCGCCAGCAGCCCCCCGGCTAGCGGGAGTGGTTATGAGCAGTTCTTC

clone_size: NA
d_call: NA
j_call: TRBJ2-7
v_call: TRBV9
cdr3_aa: CASSAGSVSYEQYF
cdr3_nt: TGTGCCAGCAGCGCGGGGAGTGTGTCCTACGAGCAGTACTTC

clone_size: NA
d_call: TRBD1
j_call: TRBJ2-4
v_call: TRBV28
cdr3_aa: CASSTRQGARGLLAKNIQYF
cdr3_nt: TGTGCCAGCAGTACGCGACAGGGGGCGAGGGGGCTCCTAGCCAAAAACATTCAGTACTTC

clone_size: NA
d_call: NA
j_call: TRBJ2-7
v_call: TRBV30
cdr3_aa: CAWSAPRLLSYEQYF
cdr3_nt: TGTGCCTGGAGTGCCCCCAGACTGCTCTCCTACGAGCAGTACTTC

clone_size: NA
d_call: NA
j_call: TRBJ2-5
v_call: TRBV7-9
cdr3_aa: CASNPGGTRRQETQYF
cdr3_nt: TGTGCCAGCAATCCCGGTGGGACAAGAAGACAAGAGACCCAGTACTTC

clone_size: NA
d_call: TRBD1
j_call: TRBJ2-7
v_call: TRBV11-2
cdr3_aa: CASSLDRRQGSYEQYF
cdr3_nt: TGTGCCAGCAGCTTAGATAGGAGACAGGGCTCCTACGAGCAGTACTTC

clone_size: NA
d_call: TRBD1
j_call: TRBJ2-1
v_call: TRBV7-6
cdr3_aa: CASSPGTGGYNEQFF
cdr3_nt: TGTGCCAGCAGTCCCGGGACAGGGGGTTACAATGAGCAGTTCTTC

clone_size: NA
d_call: NA
j_call: TRBJ2-1
v_call: TRBV19
cdr3_aa: CASQSGYYNEQFF
cdr3_nt: TGTGCCAGCCAGAGCGGGTACTACAATGAGCAGTTCTTC

clone_size: NA
d_call: NA
j_call: TRBJ2-1
v_call: TRBV10-2
cdr3_aa: CASSERESYNEQFF
cdr3_nt: TGCGCCAGCAGTGAGAGGGAGTCCTACAATGAGCAGTTCTTC

clone_size: once
d_call: TRBD1
j_call: TRBJ2-3
v_call: TRBV7-9
cdr3_aa: CASSLEGSWQGAPTDTQYF
cdr3_nt: TGTGCCAGCAGCTTAGAGGGTAGTTGGCAGGGGGCACCTACAGATACGCAGTATTTT

clone_size: NA
d_call: NA
j_call: TRBJ1-1
v_call: TRBV20-1
cdr3_aa: CSARQNMGAFF
cdr3_nt: TGCAGTGCTCGACAGAACATGGGAGCTTTCTTT

clone_size: NA
d_call: NA
j_call: TRBJ2-5
v_call: TRBV20-1
cdr3_aa: CSARGGETQYF
cdr3_nt: TGCAGTGCTAGAGGGGGTGAGACCCAGTACTTC

clone_size: once
d_call: NA
j_call: TRBJ2-7
v_call: TRBV28
cdr3_aa: CACSGARGEQYF
cdr3_nt: TGTGCCTGCTCGGGGGCACGGGGCGAGCAGTACTTC

clone_size: once
d_call: NA
j_call: TRBJ2-3
v_call: TRBV19
cdr3_aa: CASSTPGPPTDTQYF
cdr3_nt: TGTGCCAGTAGTACCCCGGGACCACCCACAGATACGCAGTATTTT

clone_size: NA
d_call: NA
j_call: TRBJ1-3
v_call: TRBV5-5
cdr3_aa: CASSFSTESSGNTIYF
cdr3_nt: TGTGCCAGCAGCTTCTCGACGGAGAGCTCTGGAAACACCATATATTTT

clone_size: NA
d_call: NA
j_call: TRBJ1-5
v_call: TRBV10-3
cdr3_aa: CAISERGPDQPQHF
cdr3_nt: TGTGCCATCAGTGAAAGAGGGCCAGATCAGCCCCAGCATTTT

clone_size: NA
d_call: TRBD1
j_call: TRBJ2-5
v_call: TRBV7-2
cdr3_aa: CASSLLTGGIETQYF
cdr3_nt: TGTGCCAGCAGCCTATTAACAGGGGGGATAGAGACCCAGTACTTC

clone_size: NA
d_call: NA
j_call: TRBJ2-7
v_call: TRBV2
cdr3_aa: CASSRGVPYEQYF
cdr3_nt: TGTGCCAGCAGTCGCGGGGTACCCTACGAGCAGTACTTC

clone_size: NA
d_call: NA
j_call: TRBJ2-7
v_call: TRBV27
cdr3_aa: CASSYREFAYEQYF
cdr3_nt: TGTGCCAGCAGTTACAGGGAGTTCGCGTACGAGCAGTACTTC

clone_size: NA
d_call: NA
j_call: TRBJ1-2
v_call: TRBV7-2
cdr3_aa: CASSLNRGDYGYTF
cdr3_nt: TGTGCCAGCAGCTTAAATCGTGGGGACTATGGCTACACCTTC

clone_size: NA
d_call: NA
j_call: TRBJ1-3
v_call: TRBV4-3
cdr3_aa: CASSQAGSGNTIYF
cdr3_nt: TGCGCCAGCAGCCAAGCTGGCTCTGGAAACACCATATATTTT

clone_size: NA
d_call: NA
j_call: TRBJ1-1
v_call: TRBV2
cdr3_aa: CASSESWGFDTEAFF
cdr3_nt: TGTGCCAGCAGTGAATCTTGGGGTTTTGACACTGAAGCTTTCTTT

clone_size: NA
d_call: NA
j_call: TRBJ2-7
v_call: TRBV2
cdr3_aa: CASSRDKNYEQYF
cdr3_nt: TGTGCCAGCAGCCGGGACAAAAACTACGAGCAGTACTTC

clone_size: NA
d_call: NA
j_call: TRBJ2-7
v_call: TRBV7-2
cdr3_aa: CASSPRGRAGKYF
cdr3_nt: TGTGCCAGCAGCCCCCGTGGTAGGGCCGGGAAGTACTTC

clone_size: once
d_call: NA
j_call: TRBJ2-5
v_call: TRBV5-4
cdr3_aa: CASSGKSRETQYF
cdr3_nt: TGTGCCAGCAGCGGGAAGAGCCGGGAGACCCAGTACTTC

clone_size: once
d_call: TRBD2
j_call: TRBJ2-3
v_call: TRBV7-2
cdr3_aa: CASSSGLAASTDTQYF
cdr3_nt: TGTGCCAGCAGCTCCGGACTAGCAGCTAGCACAGATACGCAGTATTTT

clone_size: NA
d_call: NA
j_call: TRBJ2-2
v_call: TRBV25-1
cdr3_aa: CASSDPSGTGELFF
cdr3_nt: TGTGCCAGCAGTGACCCATCCGGCACCGGGGAGCTGTTTTTT

clone_size: NA
d_call: NA
j_call: TRBJ1-3
v_call: TRBV6-5
cdr3_aa: CASSYSGGTSGNTIYF
cdr3_nt: TGTGCCAGCAGTTACTCAGGGGGTACTTCTGGAAACACCATATATTTT

clone_size: NA
d_call: TRBD1
j_call: TRBJ2-1
v_call: TRBV6-1
cdr3_aa: CASSAISRTGVNEQFF
cdr3_nt: TGTGCCAGCAGTGCCATCTCCCGGACAGGGGTCAATGAGCAGTTCTTC

clone_size: NA
d_call: NA
j_call: TRBJ2-7
v_call: TRBV10-2
cdr3_aa: CASSSVLGEQYF
cdr3_nt: TGCGCCAGCAGTTCTGTCCTAGGGGAGCAGTACTTC

clone_size: NA
d_call: NA
j_call: TRBJ2-6
v_call: TRBV28
cdr3_aa: CASSGVLFSGANVLTF
cdr3_nt: TGTGCCAGTAGCGGAGTTCTTTTCTCTGGGGCCAACGTCCTGACTTTC

clone_size: NA
d_call: NA
j_call: TRBJ1-2
v_call: TRBV29-1
cdr3_aa: CSVEIEKRGYGYTF
cdr3_nt: TGCAGCGTTGAAATTGAGAAGAGGGGCTATGGCTACACCTTC

clone_size: NA
d_call: TRBD1
j_call: TRBJ1-2
v_call: TRBV2
cdr3_aa: CASSPRDSPAF
cdr3_nt: TGTGCCAGCAGCCCGAGGGACAGTCCGGCCTTC